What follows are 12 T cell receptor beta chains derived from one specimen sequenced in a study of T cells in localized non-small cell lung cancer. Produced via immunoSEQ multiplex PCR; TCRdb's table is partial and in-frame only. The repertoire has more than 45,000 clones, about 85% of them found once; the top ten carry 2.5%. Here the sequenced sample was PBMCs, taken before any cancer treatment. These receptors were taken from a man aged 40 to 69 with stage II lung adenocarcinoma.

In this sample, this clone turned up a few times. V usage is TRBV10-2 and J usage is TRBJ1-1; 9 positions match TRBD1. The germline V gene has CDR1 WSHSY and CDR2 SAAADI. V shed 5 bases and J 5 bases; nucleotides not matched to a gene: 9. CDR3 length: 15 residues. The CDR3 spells CASSSSRDRVTEAFF. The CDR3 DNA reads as TGCGCCAGCAGTTCCTCCCGGGACAGGGTTACTGAAGCTTTCTTT.

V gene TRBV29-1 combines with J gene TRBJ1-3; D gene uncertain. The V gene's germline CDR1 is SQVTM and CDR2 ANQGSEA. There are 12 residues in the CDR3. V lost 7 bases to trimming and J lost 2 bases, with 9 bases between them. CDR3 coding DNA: TGCAGCGCTCTGACAACTGGAAACACCATATATTTT. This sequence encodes CSALTTGNTIYF.

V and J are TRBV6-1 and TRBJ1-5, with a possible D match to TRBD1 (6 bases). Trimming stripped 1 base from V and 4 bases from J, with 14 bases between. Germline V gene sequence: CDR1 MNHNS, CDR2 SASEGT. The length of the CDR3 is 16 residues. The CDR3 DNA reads TGTGCCAGCAGTGAAGAGTCAGGGGCTGGGAATCAGCCCCAGCATTTT. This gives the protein CASSEESGAGNQPQHF.

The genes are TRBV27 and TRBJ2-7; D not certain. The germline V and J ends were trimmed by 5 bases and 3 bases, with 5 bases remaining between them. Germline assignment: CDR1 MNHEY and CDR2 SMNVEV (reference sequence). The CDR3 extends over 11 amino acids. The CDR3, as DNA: TGTGCCAGCAGTCGATACTACGAGCAGTACGTC. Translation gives CASSRYYEQYV.

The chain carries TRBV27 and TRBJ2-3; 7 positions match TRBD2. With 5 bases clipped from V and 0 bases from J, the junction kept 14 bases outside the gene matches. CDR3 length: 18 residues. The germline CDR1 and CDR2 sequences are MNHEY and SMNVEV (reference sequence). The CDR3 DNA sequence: TGTGCCAGCAGTGATTCCCCCCTAGCGGACGCTAGCACAGATACGCAGTATTTT. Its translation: CASSDSPLADASTDTQYF.

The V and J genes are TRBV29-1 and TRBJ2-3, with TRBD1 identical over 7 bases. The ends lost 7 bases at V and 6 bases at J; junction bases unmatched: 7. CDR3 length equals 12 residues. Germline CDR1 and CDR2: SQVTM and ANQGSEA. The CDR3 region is CSGGQAHDTQYF. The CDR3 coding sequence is TGCAGCGGAGGACAGGCACACGATACGCAGTATTTT.

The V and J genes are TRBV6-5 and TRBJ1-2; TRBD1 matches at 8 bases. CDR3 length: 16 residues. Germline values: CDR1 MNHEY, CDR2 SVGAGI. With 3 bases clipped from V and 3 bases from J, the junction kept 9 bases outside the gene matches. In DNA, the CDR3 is TGTGCCAGCAGTTATTCCGGGACAGGCCCTTACTATGGCTACACCTTC. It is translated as CASSYSGTGPYYGYTF.

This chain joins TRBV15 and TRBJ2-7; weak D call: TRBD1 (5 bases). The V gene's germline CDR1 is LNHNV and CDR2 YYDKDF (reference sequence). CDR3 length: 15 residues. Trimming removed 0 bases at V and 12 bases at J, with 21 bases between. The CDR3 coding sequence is TGTGCCACCAGCAGAGATAAGGGCATCAAAGGGGCCCTGTACGTC. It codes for CATSRDKGIKGALYV.

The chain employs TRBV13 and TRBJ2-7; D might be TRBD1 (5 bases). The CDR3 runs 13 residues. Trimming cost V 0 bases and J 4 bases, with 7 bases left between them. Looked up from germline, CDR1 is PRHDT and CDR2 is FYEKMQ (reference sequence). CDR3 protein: CASSLGAGYEQYF. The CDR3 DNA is TGTGCCAGCAGCTTAGGAGCAGGGTACGAGCAGTACTTC. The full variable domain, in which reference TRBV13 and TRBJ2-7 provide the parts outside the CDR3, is AAGVIQSPRHLIKEKRETATLKCYPIPRHDTVYWYQQGPGQDPQFLISFYEKMQSDKGSIPDRFSAQQFSDYHSELNMSSLELGDSALYFCASSLGAGYEQYFGPGTRLTVT.

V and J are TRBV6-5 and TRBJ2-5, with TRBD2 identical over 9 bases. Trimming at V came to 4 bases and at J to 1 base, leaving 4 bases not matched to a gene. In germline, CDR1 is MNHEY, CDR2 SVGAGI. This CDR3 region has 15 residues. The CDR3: CASSLRAGGQETQYF. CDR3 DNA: TGTGCCAGCAGTTTAAGAGCGGGGGGCCAAGAGACCCAGTACTTC.

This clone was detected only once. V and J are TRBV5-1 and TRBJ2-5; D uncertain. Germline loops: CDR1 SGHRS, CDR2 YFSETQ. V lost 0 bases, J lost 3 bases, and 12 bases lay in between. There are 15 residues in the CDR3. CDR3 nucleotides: TGCGCCAGCAGCTTGGCCCCCTGGGCAGAAGAGACCCAGTACTTC. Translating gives CASSLAPWAEETQYF.

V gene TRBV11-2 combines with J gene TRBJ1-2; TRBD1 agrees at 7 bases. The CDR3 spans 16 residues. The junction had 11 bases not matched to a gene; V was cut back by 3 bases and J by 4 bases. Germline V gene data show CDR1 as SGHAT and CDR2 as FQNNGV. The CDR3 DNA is TGTGCCAGCAGCTTCGGCGGGACAGCGGTTTTCTATGGCTACACCTTC. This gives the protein CASSFGGTAVFYGYTF.